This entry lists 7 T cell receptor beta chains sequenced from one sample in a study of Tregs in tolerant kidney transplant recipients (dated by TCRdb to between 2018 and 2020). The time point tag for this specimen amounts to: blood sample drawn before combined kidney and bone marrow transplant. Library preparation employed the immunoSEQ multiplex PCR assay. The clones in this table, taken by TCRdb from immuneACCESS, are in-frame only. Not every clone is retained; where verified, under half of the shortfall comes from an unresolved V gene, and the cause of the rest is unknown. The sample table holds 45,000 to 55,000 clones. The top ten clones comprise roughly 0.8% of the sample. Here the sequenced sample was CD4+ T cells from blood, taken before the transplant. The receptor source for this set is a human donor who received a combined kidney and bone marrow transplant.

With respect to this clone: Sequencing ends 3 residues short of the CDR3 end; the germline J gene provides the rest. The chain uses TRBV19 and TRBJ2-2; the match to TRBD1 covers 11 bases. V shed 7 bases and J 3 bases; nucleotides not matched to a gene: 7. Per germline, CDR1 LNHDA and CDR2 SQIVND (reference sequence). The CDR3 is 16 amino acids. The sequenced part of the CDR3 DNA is TGTGCCAGTACCAACCGGGACAGGGGGTACACCGGGGAG. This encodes CASTNRDRGYTGE. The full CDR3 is CASTNRDRGYTGELFF. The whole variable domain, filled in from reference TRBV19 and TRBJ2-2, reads DGGITQSPKYLFRKEGQNVTLSCEQNLNHDAMYWYRQDPGQGLRLIYYSQIVNDFQKGDIAEGYSVSREKKESFPLTVTSAQKNPTAFYLCASTNRDRGYTGELFFGEGSRLTVL.

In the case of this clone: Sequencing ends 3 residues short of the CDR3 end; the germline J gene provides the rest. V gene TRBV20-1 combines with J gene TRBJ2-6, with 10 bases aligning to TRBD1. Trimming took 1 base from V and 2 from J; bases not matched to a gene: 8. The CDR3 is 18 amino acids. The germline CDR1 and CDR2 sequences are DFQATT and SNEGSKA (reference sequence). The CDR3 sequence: CSARGQGQGSAGANVLTF. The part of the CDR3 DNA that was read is TGCAGTGCTAGAGGCCAGGGACAGGGGTCGGCTGGGGCCAACGTC.

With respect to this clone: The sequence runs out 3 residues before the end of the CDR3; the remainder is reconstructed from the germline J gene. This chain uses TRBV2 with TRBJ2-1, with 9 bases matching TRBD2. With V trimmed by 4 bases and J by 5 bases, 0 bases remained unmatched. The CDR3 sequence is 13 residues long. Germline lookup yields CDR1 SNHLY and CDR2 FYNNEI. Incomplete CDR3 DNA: TGTGCCAGCAGTGGACTAGCGGACAATGAG. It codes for CASSGLADNE. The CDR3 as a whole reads CASSGLADNEQFF. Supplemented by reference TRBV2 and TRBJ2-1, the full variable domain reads EPEVTQTPSHQVTQMGQEVILRCVPISNHLYFYWYRQILGQKVEFLVSFYNNEISEKSEIFDDQFSVERPDGSNFTLKIRSTKLEDSAMYFCASSGLADNEQFFGPGTRLTVL.

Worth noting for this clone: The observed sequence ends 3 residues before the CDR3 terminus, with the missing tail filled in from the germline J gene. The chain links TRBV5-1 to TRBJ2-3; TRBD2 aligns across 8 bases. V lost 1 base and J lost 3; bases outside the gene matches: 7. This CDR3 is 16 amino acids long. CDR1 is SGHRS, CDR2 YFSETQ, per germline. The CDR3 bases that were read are TGCGCCAGCAGCTTGAGGGGAGGACTAGCAACAGATACG. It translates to CASSLRGGLATDT. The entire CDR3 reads CASSLRGGLATDTQYF.

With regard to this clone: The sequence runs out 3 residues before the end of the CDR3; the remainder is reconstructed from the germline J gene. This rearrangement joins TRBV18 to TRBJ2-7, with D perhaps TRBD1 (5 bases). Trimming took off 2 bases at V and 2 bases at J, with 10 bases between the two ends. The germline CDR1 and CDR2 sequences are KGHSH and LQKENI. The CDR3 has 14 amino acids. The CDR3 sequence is CASSPNRQTYEQYF. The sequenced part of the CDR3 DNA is TGTGCCAGCTCACCAAACAGACAGACCTACGAG.

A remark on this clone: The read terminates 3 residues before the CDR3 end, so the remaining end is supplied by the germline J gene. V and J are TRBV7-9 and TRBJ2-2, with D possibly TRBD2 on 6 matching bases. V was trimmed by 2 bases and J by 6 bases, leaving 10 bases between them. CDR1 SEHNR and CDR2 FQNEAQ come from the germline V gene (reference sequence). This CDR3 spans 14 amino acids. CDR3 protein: CASSLRERAGELFF. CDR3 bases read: TGTGCCAGCAGCTTACGGGAGCGGGCCGGGGAG. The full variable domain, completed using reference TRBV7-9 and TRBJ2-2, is DTGVSQNPRHKITKRGQNVTFRCDPISEHNRLYWYRQTLGQGPEFLTYFQNEAQLEKSRLLSDRFSAERPKGSFSTLEIQRTEQGDSAMYLCASSLRERAGELFFGEGSRLTVL.

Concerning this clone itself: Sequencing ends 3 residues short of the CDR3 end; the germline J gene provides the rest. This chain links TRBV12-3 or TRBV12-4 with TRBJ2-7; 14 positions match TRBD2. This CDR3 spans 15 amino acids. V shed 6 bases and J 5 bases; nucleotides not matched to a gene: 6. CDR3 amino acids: CASRAGTSGSHEQYF. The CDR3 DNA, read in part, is TGTGCCAGCAGGGCCGGGACTAGCGGGAGTCACGAG.